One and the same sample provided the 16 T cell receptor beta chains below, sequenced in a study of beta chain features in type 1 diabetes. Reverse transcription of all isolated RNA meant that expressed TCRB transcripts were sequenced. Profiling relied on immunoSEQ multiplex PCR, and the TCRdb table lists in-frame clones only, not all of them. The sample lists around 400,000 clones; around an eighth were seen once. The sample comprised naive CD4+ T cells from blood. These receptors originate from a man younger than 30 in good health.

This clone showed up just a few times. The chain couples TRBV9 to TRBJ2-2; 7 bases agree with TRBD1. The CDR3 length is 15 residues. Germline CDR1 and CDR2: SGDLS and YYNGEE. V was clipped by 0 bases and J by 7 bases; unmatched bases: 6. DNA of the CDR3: TGTGCCAGCAGCGTAGGCGGCAGGGGGAGCGGGGAGCTGTTTTTT. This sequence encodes CASSVGGRGSGELFF.

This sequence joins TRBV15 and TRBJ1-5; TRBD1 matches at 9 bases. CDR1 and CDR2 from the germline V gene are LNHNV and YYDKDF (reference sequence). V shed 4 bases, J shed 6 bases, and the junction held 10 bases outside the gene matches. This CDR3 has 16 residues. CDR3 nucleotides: TGTGCCACCAGCACAACTCCGGGACAGGGTTTTCAGCCCCAGCATTTT. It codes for CATSTTPGQGFQPQHF.

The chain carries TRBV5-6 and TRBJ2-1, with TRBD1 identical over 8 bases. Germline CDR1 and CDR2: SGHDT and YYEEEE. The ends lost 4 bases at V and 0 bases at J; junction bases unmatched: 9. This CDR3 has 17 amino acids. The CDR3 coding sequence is TGTGCCAGCAGCCCCGGGACAGGCGCCAGCTCCTACAATGAGCAGTTCTTC. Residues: CASSPGTGASSYNEQFF.

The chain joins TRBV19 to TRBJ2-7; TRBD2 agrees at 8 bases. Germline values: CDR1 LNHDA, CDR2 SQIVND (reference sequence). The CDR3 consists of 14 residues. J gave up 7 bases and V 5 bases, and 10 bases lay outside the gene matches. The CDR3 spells CASSQVAGFQEQYF. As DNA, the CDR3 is TGTGCCAGTAGTCAGGTAGCGGGATTTCAGGAGCAGTACTTC.

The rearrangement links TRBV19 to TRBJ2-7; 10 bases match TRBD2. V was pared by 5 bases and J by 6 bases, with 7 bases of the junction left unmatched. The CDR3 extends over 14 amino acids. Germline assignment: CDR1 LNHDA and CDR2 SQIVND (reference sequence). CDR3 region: CASSPSGRFFEQYF. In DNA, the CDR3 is TGTGCCAGTAGTCCTAGCGGGAGATTCTTCGAGCAGTACTTC.

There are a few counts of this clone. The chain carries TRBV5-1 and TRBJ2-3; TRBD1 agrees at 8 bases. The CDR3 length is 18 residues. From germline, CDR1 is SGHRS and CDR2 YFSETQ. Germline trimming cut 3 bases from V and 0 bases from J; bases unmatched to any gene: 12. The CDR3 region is CASSSGQGTTFSTDTQYF. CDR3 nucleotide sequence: TGCGCCAGCAGCTCCGGACAGGGAACCACATTCAGCACAGATACGCAGTATTTT.

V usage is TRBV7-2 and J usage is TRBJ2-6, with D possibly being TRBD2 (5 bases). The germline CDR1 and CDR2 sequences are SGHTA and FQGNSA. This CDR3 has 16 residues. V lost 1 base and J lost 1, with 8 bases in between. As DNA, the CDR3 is TGTGCCAGCAGCTTAGATGCGGGTTCTGGGGCCAACGTCCTGACTTTC. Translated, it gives CASSLDAGSGANVLTF.

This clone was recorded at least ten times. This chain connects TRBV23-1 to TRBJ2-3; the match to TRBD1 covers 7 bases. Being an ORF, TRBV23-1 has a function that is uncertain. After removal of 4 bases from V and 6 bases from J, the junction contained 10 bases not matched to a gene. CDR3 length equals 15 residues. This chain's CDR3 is CASSPRQGVLDTQYF. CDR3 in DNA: TGCGCCAGCAGTCCTAGACAGGGTGTTTTGGATACGCAGTATTTT.

The DNA of the CDR3 is TGTGCCAGCAGCTCTCCGGGACAAAACTACGAGCAGTACTTC. Residues: CASSSPGQNYEQYF. The chain couples TRBV5-4 to TRBJ2-7, with a tentative D call TRBD1 (6 bases). This CDR3 contains 14 residues. The V and J ends lost 3 bases and 3 bases respectively, with 13 bases between them. Germline CDR1 SGHNT, CDR2 YYREEE (reference sequence).

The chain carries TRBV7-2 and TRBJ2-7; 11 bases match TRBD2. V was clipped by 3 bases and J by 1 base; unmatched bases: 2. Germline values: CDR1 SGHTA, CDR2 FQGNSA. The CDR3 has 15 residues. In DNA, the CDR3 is TGTGCCAGCAGCTTTAGCGGGAGGGGTTCCTACGAGCAGTACTTC. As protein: CASSFSGRGSYEQYF.

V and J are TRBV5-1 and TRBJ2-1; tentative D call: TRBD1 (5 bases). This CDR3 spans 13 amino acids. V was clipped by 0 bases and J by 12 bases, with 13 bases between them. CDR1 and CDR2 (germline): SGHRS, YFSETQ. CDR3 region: CASSLAVGRMQFF. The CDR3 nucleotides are TGCGCCAGCAGCTTGGCCGTGGGGCGGATGCAGTTCTTC.

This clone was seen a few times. CDR3 sequence reads: CAWSTGVNTGELFF. The CDR3 region has the DNA TGTGCCTGGAGTACGGGGGTGAACACCGGGGAGCTGTTTTTT. The chain couples TRBV30 to TRBJ2-2, with a tentative D call TRBD2 (6 bases). The CDR3 contains 14 residues. The ends were cut back, 2 bases at V and 1 base at J, with 8 bases in the middle. Per the germline V gene, CDR1 is GTSNPN and CDR2 is SVGIG (reference sequence).

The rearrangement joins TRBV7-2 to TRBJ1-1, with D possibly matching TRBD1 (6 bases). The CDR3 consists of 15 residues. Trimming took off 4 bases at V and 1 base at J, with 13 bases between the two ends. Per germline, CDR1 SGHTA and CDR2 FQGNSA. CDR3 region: CASSSQPGQNTEAFF. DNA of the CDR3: TGTGCCAGCAGCTCACAACCGGGACAGAACACTGAAGCTTTCTTT.

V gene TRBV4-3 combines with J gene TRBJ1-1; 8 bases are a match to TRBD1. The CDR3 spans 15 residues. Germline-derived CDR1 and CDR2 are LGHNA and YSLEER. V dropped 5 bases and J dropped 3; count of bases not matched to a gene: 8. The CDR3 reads CASSTRTGFDTEAFF. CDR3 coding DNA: TGCGCCAGCAGCACACGGACAGGGTTCGACACTGAAGCTTTCTTT.

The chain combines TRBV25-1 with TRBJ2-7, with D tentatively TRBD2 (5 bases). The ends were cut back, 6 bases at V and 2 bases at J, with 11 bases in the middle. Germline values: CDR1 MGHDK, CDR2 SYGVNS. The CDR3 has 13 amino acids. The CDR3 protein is CASRAPGAYEQYF. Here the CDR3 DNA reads TGTGCCAGCAGGGCACCCGGGGCCTACGAGCAGTACTTC.

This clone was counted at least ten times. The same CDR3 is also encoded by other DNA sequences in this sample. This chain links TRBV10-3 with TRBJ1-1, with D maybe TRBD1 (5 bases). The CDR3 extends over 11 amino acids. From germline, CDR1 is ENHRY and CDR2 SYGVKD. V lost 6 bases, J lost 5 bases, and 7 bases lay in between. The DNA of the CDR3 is TGTGCCATCAGGGGGGGAACTGAAGCTTTCTTT. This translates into CAIRGGTEAFF.